The sequence of this T cell receptor (beta chain) was determined in a study of technical replicates of blood from several donors. This table comes from immunoSEQ multiplex PCR, and its TCRdb copy is limited to in-frame clones, with some not included. The sample has 60,000 to 85,000 clones, roughly 97% seen once; the top ten hold 0.21%. The sequencing sample was made of T cells isolated from PBMCs. The TCR was taken from a human donor in good health.

DNA of the CDR3: TGTGCCAGTACCCAGTTAGGCGGAAAAGCTTTCTTT. It yields the protein CASTQLGGKAFF. V usage is TRBV19 and J usage is TRBJ1-1; D is uncertain. In germline, CDR1 is LNHDA, CDR2 SQIVND (reference sequence). The CDR3 extends over 12 amino acids. Trimming left V 7 bases short and J 9 bases short, with 15 bases between. Using reference TRBV19 and TRBJ1-1 for the parts outside the CDR3, the full variable domain is DGGITQSPKYLFRKEGQNVTLSCEQNLNHDAMYWYRQDPGQGLRLIYYSQIVNDFQKGDIAEGYSVSREKKESFPLTVTSAQKNPTAFYLCASTQLGGKAFFGQGTRLTVV.